This TCR beta chain derives from a study of blood T cell repertoires in COVID-19. At the level of the study: Whether acute or convalescent, the COVID-19 samples came from the United States, Italy and Spain. The cDNA or gDNA used as material had been derived from T cells, B-cell-depleted T cells, or PBMCs.

Per the authors' pipeline: Quantification of nucleated cells was approximated via reference gene primer amplification. Only in-frame clones appear in the TCRdb table, and some are missing; sequencing was by immunoSEQ multiplex PCR. V and J calls and clone size come straight from that table; D and trimming were deduced from the DNA. This sample has roughly 100,000 clones, with more than 80% found just once. The specimen sequenced was peripheral blood. The receptor was derived from a woman in her 70s with acute or convalescent COVID-19.

CDR3 loop: CASSVEQGDLTQYF. CDR3 bases: TGTGCCAGCAGTGTAGAACAGGGGGATCTGACCCAGTACTTC. The chain couples TRBV2 to TRBJ2-5; 8 bases align to TRBD1. Germline V CDR1 and CDR2: SNHLY, FYNNEI. V lost 4 bases to trimming and J lost 7 bases; unmatched junction nucleotides: 8. This CDR3 is built from 14 residues.